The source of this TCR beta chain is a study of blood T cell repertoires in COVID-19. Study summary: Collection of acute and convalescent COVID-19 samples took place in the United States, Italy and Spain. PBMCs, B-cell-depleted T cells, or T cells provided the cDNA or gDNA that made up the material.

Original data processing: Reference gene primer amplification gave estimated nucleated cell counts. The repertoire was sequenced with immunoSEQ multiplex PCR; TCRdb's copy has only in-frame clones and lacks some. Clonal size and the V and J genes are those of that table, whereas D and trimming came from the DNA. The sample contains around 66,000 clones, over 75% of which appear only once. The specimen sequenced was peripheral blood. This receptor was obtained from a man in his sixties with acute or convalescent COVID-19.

CDR3 nucleotide sequence: TGTGCCTGGAGTGCGGGACAGGGGGCCACTGAAGCTTTCTTT. Its protein product is CAWSAGQGATEAFF. The chain has TRBV30 and TRBJ1-1; 12 bases are shared with TRBD1. J gave up 4 bases and V 1 base, and 1 base lay outside the gene matches. The CDR3 extends over 14 amino acids. Germline V CDR1 and CDR2: GTSNPN, SVGIG (reference sequence).